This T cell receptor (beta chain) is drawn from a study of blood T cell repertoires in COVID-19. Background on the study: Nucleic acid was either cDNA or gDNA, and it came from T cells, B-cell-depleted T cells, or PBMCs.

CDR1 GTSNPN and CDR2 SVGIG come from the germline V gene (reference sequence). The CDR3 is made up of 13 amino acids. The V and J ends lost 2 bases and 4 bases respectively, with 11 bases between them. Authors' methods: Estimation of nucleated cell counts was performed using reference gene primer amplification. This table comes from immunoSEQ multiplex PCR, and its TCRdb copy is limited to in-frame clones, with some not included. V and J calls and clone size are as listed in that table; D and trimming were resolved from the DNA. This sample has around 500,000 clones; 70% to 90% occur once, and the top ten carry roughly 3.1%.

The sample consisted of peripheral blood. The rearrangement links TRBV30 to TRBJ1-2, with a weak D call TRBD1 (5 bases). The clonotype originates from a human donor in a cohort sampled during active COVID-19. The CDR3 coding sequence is TGTGCCTGGAGTTCAGGGTTAGGCTATGGCTACACCTTC. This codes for CAWSSGLGYGYTF.